A single sample gave rise to the 14 T cell receptor beta chains below, sequenced in a study of immunodeficiency. Sequenced by immunoSEQ multiplex PCR; TCRdb stores in-frame clones only, minus some. Found here are approximately 1,400 clones, roughly 93% of them singletons; the top ten hold roughly 3%. The specimen was CD8+ T cells from blood. Every receptor here comes from a human donor in good health.

The chain joins TRBV28 to TRBJ1-1; D gene uncertain. The germline V and J ends were trimmed by 4 bases and 4 bases, with 10 bases remaining between them. The germline V gene encodes CDR1 MDHEN and CDR2 SYDVKM. The CDR3 runs to 13 residues. CDR3 sequence: CASSSLLGTEAFF. The DNA for the CDR3 is TGTGCCAGCAGTTCTTTATTAGGCACTGAAGCTTTCTTT. The variable domain in full, completed from reference TRBV28 and TRBJ1-1, reads DVKVTQSSRYLVKRTGEKVFLECVQDMDHENMFWYRQDPGLGLRLIYFSYDVKMKEKGDIPEGYSVSREKKERFSLILESASTNQTSMYLCASSSLLGTEAFFGQGTRLTVV.

The gene calls are TRBV16 and TRBJ1-3, with D hard to call. Germline lookup yields CDR1 KGHSY and CDR2 FQNENV. This CDR3 is 11 amino acids long. V lost 0 bases, J lost 7 bases, and 1 base lay in between. CDR3 in amino acids: CASSQSNTIYF. The CDR3 coding sequence is TGTGCCAGCAGCCAATCGAACACCATATATTTT. Looking up the rest from reference TRBV16 and TRBJ1-3 gives the full variable domain: GEEVAQTPKHLVRGEGQKAKLYCAPIKGHSYVFWYQQVLKNEFKFLISFQNENVFDETGMPKERFSAKCLPNSPCSLEIQATKLEDSAVYFCASSQSNTIYFGEGSWLTVV.

The gene calls are TRBV27 and TRBJ2-1; D might be TRBD2 (6 bases). In germline, CDR1 is MNHEY, CDR2 SMNVEV (reference sequence). This CDR3 contains 18 residues. V lost 3 bases and J 8 bases, leaving 26 bases between the germline ends. CDR3 sequence reads: CASSFTPERDFFEDEQFF. The CDR3 region has the DNA TGTGCCAGCAGTTTTACGCCCGAGAGGGACTTCTTTGAGGATGAGCAGTTCTTC.

The gene calls are TRBV27 and TRBJ1-6; the D is unclear. The germline CDR1 and CDR2 sequences are MNHEY and SMNVEV (reference sequence). V was shortened by 5 bases and J by 0 bases, with 8 bases between the two germline ends. The CDR3 has 15 residues. The CDR3 sequence: CASSVTSSYNSPLHF. DNA of the CDR3: TGTGCCAGCAGTGTGACTAGCTCCTATAATTCACCCCTCCACTTT.

V usage is TRBV2 and J usage is TRBJ2-7, with D perhaps TRBD1 (5 bases). CDR3 size: 13 residues. Trimming removed 3 bases from V and 5 bases from J, with 11 bases in between. CDR1 is SNHLY and CDR2 is FYNNEI in the germline V gene. CDR3 DNA sequence: TGTGCCAGCAGTGAGGTCCAGGGCCACGAGCAGTACTTC. This sequence encodes CASSEVQGHEQYF.

The chain has TRBV15 and TRBJ2-7; 13 bases line up with TRBD2. After removal of 2 bases from V and 4 bases from J, the junction contained 2 bases not matched to a gene. Per the germline V gene, CDR1 is LNHNV and CDR2 is YYDKDF (reference sequence). This CDR3 contains 15 residues. The CDR3 nucleotides are TGTGCCACCAGCAGAAGACTAGCGGGGGGTTACGAGCAGTACTTC. The encoded protein is CATSRRLAGGYEQYF.

V and J are TRBV7-9 and TRBJ2-1; 7 bases are a match to TRBD1. Trimming took 5 bases from V and 6 from J; bases not matched to a gene: 10. The CDR3 has 15 amino acids. Germline V gene lookup returns CDR1 SEHNR and CDR2 FQNEAQ (reference sequence). For the CDR3, the DNA is TGTGCCAGCAGCGGGTGGCAGGGGGTGGGCAATGAGCAGTTCTTC. This sequence encodes CASSGWQGVGNEQFF.

V and J are TRBV6-4 and TRBJ2-1, with TRBD2 matching 10 bases. Germline V gene data show CDR1 as MRHNA and CDR2 as SNTAGT. V was pared by 0 bases and J by 6 bases, with 2 bases of the junction left unmatched. There are 15 residues in the CDR3. CDR3: CASSDSSGGANEQFF. CDR3 nucleotide sequence: TGTGCCAGCAGTGACTCGAGCGGGGGGGCCAATGAGCAGTTCTTC.

This clone was recorded a few times. CDR3 in amino acids: CASSQQDRGLTEAFF. CDR3 nucleotide sequence: TGCGCCAGCAGCCAACAAGACAGGGGGCTCACTGAAGCTTTCTTT. This rearrangement joins TRBV4-1 to TRBJ1-1; TRBD1 agrees at 10 bases. The CDR3 covers 15 residues. Unmatched junction bases numbered 4, after V lost 2 bases and J lost 4 bases. Germline CDR1 MGHRA, CDR2 YSYEKL.

The V call is TRBV29-1, the J call TRBJ1-2; D might be TRBD1 (6 bases). V was trimmed by 3 bases and J by 8 bases, leaving 10 bases between them. Per the germline V gene, CDR1 is SQVTM and CDR2 is ANQGSEA. There are 11 residues in the CDR3. The DNA for the CDR3 is TGCAGCGTTGATGAGGGGGGAGGCTACACCTTC. Translating it yields CSVDEGGGYTF.

This chain connects TRBV6-1 to TRBJ1-2; no reliable D call. Trimming removed 1 base at V and 0 bases at J, with 9 bases between. In germline, CDR1 is MNHNS, CDR2 SASEGT. This CDR3 has 15 residues. CDR3 bases: TGTGCCAGCAGTGAAGATGGAGGGCCTAACTATGGCTACACCTTC. Its protein product is CASSEDGGPNYGYTF.

The genes are TRBV12-3 or TRBV12-4 and TRBJ1-2, with no clear D. This CDR3 contains 13 residues. V was shortened by 7 bases and J by 0 bases, with 9 bases between the two germline ends. The CDR3 protein is CASTLAANYGYTF. The CDR3 DNA follows: TGTGCCAGCACCCTAGCAGCTAACTATGGCTACACCTTC.

The genes are TRBV6-5 and TRBJ1-2; D gene uncertain. Germline assignment: CDR1 MNHEY and CDR2 SVGAGI. This CDR3 is built from 15 residues. Deletions cut 4 bases from V and 8 bases from J, with 20 bases between. CDR3 nucleotide sequence: TGTGCCAGCAGTTCCCAGTGGGTCCCCAACGGGGGCTACACCTTC. This translates into CASSSQWVPNGGYTF.

This clone was recorded once. The chain recombines TRBV19 with TRBJ2-3; tentatively, D is TRBD2 (6 bases). Trimming shortened V by 5 bases and J by 1 base, and 10 bases separated the two germline ends. Germline-derived CDR1 and CDR2 are LNHDA and SQIVND (reference sequence). The CDR3 consists of 14 residues. The CDR3 sequence is CASSLRLGTDTQYF. CDR3 nucleotides: TGTGCCAGTAGTCTTCGACTAGGCACAGATACGCAGTATTTT.